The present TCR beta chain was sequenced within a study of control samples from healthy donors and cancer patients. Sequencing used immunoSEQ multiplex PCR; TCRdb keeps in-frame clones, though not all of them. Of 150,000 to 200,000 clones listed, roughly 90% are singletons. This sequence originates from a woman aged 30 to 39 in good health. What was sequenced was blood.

CDR3 DNA sequence: TGCGCCAGCAGTGAATGGGGGAGCCCAGATACGCAGTATTTT. Translation gives CASSEWGSPDTQYF. This chain connects TRBV10-2 to TRBJ2-3; D possibly uses TRBD1 or TRBD2 (5 bases each). The CDR3 has 14 amino acids. Between the trimmed V and J ends, which lost 3 bases and 4 bases, there was a span of 11 bases. Germline lookup yields CDR1 WSHSY and CDR2 SAAADI.